These 13 T cell receptor beta chains originate from one sample sequenced in a study of T cell responses to AZD1222 COVID-19 vaccine. Here immunoSEQ multiplex PCR was the method, and the copy in TCRdb shows in-frame clones only, minus some. Of 80,000 to 130,000 clones in the sample, 85% to 90% were seen once. Sequencing used peripheral blood, obtained on day 0 of AZD1222 vaccination. These receptors came from an adult in good health.

The chain combines TRBV5-4 with TRBJ2-7; 12 bases agree with TRBD2. CDR3 size: 16 residues. Losses at the gene ends were 0 bases for V and 5 bases for J; bases not matched to a gene: 6. Per germline, CDR1 SGHNT and CDR2 YYREEE (reference sequence). For the CDR3, the DNA is TGTGCCAGCAGCTTGGCTAGCGGGAGGGGCCTCAACGAGCAGTACTTC. Amino acid sequence: CASSLASGRGLNEQYF.

This sequence joins TRBV9 and TRBJ1-5; tentatively, D is TRBD1 (5 bases). The CDR3 loop spans 17 amino acids. The germline V gene encodes CDR1 SGDLS and CDR2 YYNGEE. The ends were cut back, 5 bases at V and 3 bases at J, with 21 bases in the middle. In nucleotides, the CDR3 is TGTGCCAGCAGTTGGGACCCTAACGGTTGTTCCAATCAGCCCCAGCATTTT. Its translation is CASSWDPNGCSNQPQHF.

This clone was seen once. The chain employs TRBV2 and TRBJ1-5; D is unclear. V was clipped by 7 bases and J by 6 bases, with 13 bases between them. The CDR3 contains 13 residues. Per the germline V gene, CDR1 is SNHLY and CDR2 is FYNNEI. CDR3 nucleotides: TGTGCCAGCACCTTGTGGGCGAGTCAGCCCCAGCATTTT. It is translated as CASTLWASQPQHF.

This CDR3 reads CASSWGGPNTGELFF. The CDR3 nucleotides are TGTGCCAGCAGCTGGGGGGGGCCCAACACCGGGGAGCTGTTTTTT. V usage is TRBV5-4 and J usage is TRBJ2-2; the D gene is possibly TRBD2 (7 bases). CDR1 is SGHNT and CDR2 is YYREEE in the germline V gene (reference sequence). The CDR3 contains 15 residues. Trimming shortened V by 3 bases and J by 2 bases, and 11 bases separated the two germline ends.

The chain recombines TRBV21-1 with TRBJ2-3; TRBD1 was called by the table and not checked on the DNA. TRBV21-1 corresponds to a pseudogene. There are 15 residues in the CDR3. The CDR3 nucleotides read TGTGCCAGCAGCTCCAGAGGGGGCAGCACAGATACGCAGTATTTT. Protein: CASSSRGGSTDTQYF.

This sequence joins TRBV27 and TRBJ1-2, with a weak D call TRBD1 (6 bases). Deletions cut 2 bases from V and 4 bases from J, with 11 bases between. This CDR3 comprises 14 residues. Per germline, CDR1 MNHEY and CDR2 SMNVEV (reference sequence). CDR3 in DNA: TGTGCCAGCAGTTTAGGGGGGCTGGGCTATGGCTACACCTTC. Its protein is CASSLGGLGYGYTF.

V gene TRBV5-1 combines with J gene TRBJ1-2, with 10 bases identical to TRBD1. With 3 bases clipped from V and 1 base from J, the junction kept 6 bases outside the gene matches. The germline gives CDR1 SGHRS, CDR2 YFSETQ. The CDR3 loop spans 16 amino acids. CDR3 sequence: CASSSSTGGDNYGYTF. CDR3 in DNA: TGCGCCAGCAGCTCCTCGACAGGGGGCGATAACTATGGCTACACCTTC.

This chain links TRBV28 with TRBJ2-7; TRBD1 aligns across 7 bases. This CDR3 is 18 amino acids long. Germline V gene sequence: CDR1 MDHEN, CDR2 SYDVKM. Trimming removed 4 bases from V and 4 bases from J; junction bases left unmatched: 19. In DNA, the CDR3 is TGTGCCAGCAGTTATGGACAGGCGAATGGATATGAAAGGTACGAGCAGTACTTC. It translates to CASSYGQANGYERYEQYF.

V is TRBV19 and J is TRBJ1-2; possible D gene TRBD1, 6 bases. Germline CDR1 LNHDA, CDR2 SQIVND (reference sequence). This CDR3 has 13 residues. Trimming left V 4 bases short and J 2 bases short, with 8 bases between. CDR3 protein: CASSKQGNYGYTF. The CDR3 DNA reads as TGTGCCAGTAGTAAGCAGGGGAACTATGGCTACACCTTC.

The V call is TRBV5-1, the J call TRBJ1-1; D call uncertain. V lost 1 base and J lost 0, with 7 bases in between. This CDR3 contains 14 residues. Germline loops: CDR1 SGHRS, CDR2 YFSETQ. CDR3 DNA: TGCGCCAGCAGCTTGTTCGTGGTGAACACTGAAGCTTTCTTT. It yields the protein CASSLFVVNTEAFF. Drawing the rest from reference TRBV5-1 and TRBJ1-1, the complete variable domain is KAGVTQTPRYLIKTRGQQVTLSCSPISGHRSVSWYQQTPGQGLQFLFEYFSETQRNKGNFPGRFSGRQFSNSRSEMNVSTLELGDSALYLCASSLFVVNTEAFFGQGTRLTVV.

The chain employs TRBV19 and TRBJ1-5; 7 nucleotides line up with TRBD1. CDR3 length: 15 amino acids. Germline V gene sequence: CDR1 LNHDA, CDR2 SQIVND (reference sequence). The junction had 7 bases not matched to a gene; V was cut back by 3 bases and J by 5 bases. CDR3 sequence reads: CASSMEGAKDQPQHF. The CDR3 nucleotides are TGTGCCAGTAGTATGGAGGGGGCTAAGGATCAGCCCCAGCATTTT.

This clone appeared once. The chain is built from TRBV5-5 and TRBJ1-4, with 7 nucleotides matching TRBD1. Germline trimming cut 5 bases from V and 4 bases from J; bases unmatched to any gene: 8. Germline-derived CDR1 and CDR2 are SGHKS and YYEKEE (reference sequence). CDR3 length equals 15 residues. The CDR3: CASRTTGLRNEKLFF. CDR3 in DNA: TGTGCCAGCAGAACGACAGGGCTTCGTAATGAAAAACTGTTTTTT.

This chain uses TRBV27 with TRBJ2-1, with 7 bases aligning to TRBD1. CDR1 MNHEY and CDR2 SMNVEV come from the germline V gene (reference sequence). The CDR3 has 13 residues. Trimming at V came to 3 bases and at J to 7 bases, leaving 3 bases not matched to a gene. The CDR3 loop reads CASSFTGANEQFF. DNA of the CDR3: TGTGCCAGCAGTTTTACAGGGGCAAATGAGCAGTTCTTC.